These 31 T cell receptor beta chains came from one sample sequenced in a study of sequential checkpoint blockade in melanoma. Treatment specified: randomized to nivolumab then ipilimumab (arm A) or the reverse (arm B). Sequenced by immunoSEQ multiplex PCR; TCRdb stores in-frame clones only, minus some. The sample lists 15,000 to 20,000 clones, around 72% seen once, with around 4.9% in the top ten. Material: tumor tissue (inferred from file names), obtained from a patient given nivolumab and ipilimumab in sequence. These receptors all stem from a human donor with melanoma.

This clone was observed a handful of times. The chain combines TRBV14 with TRBJ2-7, with TRBD2 matching over 14 bases. V shed 6 bases and J 3 bases; nucleotides not matched to a gene: 7. The CDR3 has 16 amino acids. Per the germline V gene, CDR1 is SGHDN and CDR2 is FVKESK. The CDR3 DNA reads TGTGCCAGCAGTCCCGGGACTAGCGGGAGTCTCTACGAGCAGTACTTC. Translating it yields CASSPGTSGSLYEQYF.

The V gene is TRBV29-1, the J gene TRBJ2-1; D remains ambiguous. Trimming cost V 7 bases and J 0 bases, with 16 bases left between them. This CDR3 comprises 15 residues. The germline gives CDR1 SQVTM, CDR2 ANQGSEA. The CDR3 loop reads CSGHGKDRSYNEQFF. DNA for the CDR3: TGCAGCGGACACGGAAAAGATCGCTCCTACAATGAGCAGTTCTTC.

The chain combines TRBV30 with TRBJ1-1; a weak D match, TRBD1 (5 bases). V gave up 0 bases and J gave up 4 bases, with 9 bases separating them. The CDR3 runs to 13 residues. Germline V gene sequence: CDR1 GTSNPN, CDR2 SVGIG (reference sequence). This CDR3 reads CAWSVGRGTEAFF. As DNA, the CDR3 is TGTGCCTGGAGTGTGGGAAGGGGCACTGAAGCTTTCTTT.

This chain links TRBV14 with TRBJ2-1, with D hard to call. Trimming shortened V by 0 bases and J by 15 bases, and 9 bases separated the two germline ends. The CDR3 spans 11 residues. CDR1 SGHDN and CDR2 FVKESK come from the germline V gene. The CDR3 DNA is TGTGCCAGCAGCCAAGATTACCGGCCGTTCTTC. It codes for CASSQDYRPFF.

The chain carries TRBV11-3 and TRBJ2-7, with a tentative D call TRBD1 (6 bases). CDR1 is SGHNT, CDR2 YENEEA, per germline. V dropped 3 bases and J dropped 3 bases, with 12 bases sitting between them. The length of the CDR3 is 14 residues. Written as DNA, the CDR3 is TGTGCCAGCAGCTTTGGAGACAGGCGCTACGAGCAGTACTTC. It codes for CASSFGDRRYEQYF.

This chain links TRBV19 with TRBJ1-2; D uncertain. Germline V lookup: CDR1 LNHDA, CDR2 SQIVND (reference sequence). V was clipped by 4 bases and J by 12 bases, with 15 bases between them. The CDR3 covers 12 residues. CDR3 DNA sequence: TGTGCCAGTAGTAGGGGAGTAGGGCTTCACACCTTC. It encodes CASSRGVGLHTF.

The rearrangement joins TRBV11-1 to TRBJ2-3; tentative D call: TRBD2 (6 bases). V lost 5 bases to trimming and J lost 1 base, with 10 bases between them. The CDR3 extends over 14 amino acids. Germline CDR1 is SGHAT and CDR2 is FQDESV (reference sequence). CDR3 protein: CASSRRAGTDTQYF. CDR3 DNA: TGTGCCAGCAGCCGGAGGGCCGGCACAGATACGCAGTATTTT.

The V and J genes are TRBV12-1 and TRBJ2-1; the table's D call, TRBD2, was not checked against the DNA. TRBV12-1 is described as a pseudogene. The CDR3 runs to 22 residues. CDR3 sequence (DNA): TGTGCCAGCAGCTACACCCGAATCGGCCTAGCGGGAGATCCCCGACCCTACAATGAGCAGTTCTTC. This encodes CASSYTRIGLAGDPRPYNEQFF.

This rearrangement joins TRBV7-2 to TRBJ2-7, with D uncertain. The CDR3 sequence is 13 residues long. The V end lost 4 bases, the J end lost 3 bases, and 10 bases lay between the germline ends. Looked up from germline, CDR1 is SGHTA and CDR2 is FQGNSA. The CDR3 region has the DNA TGTGCCAGCAGCTCGGACGCGCTCTACGAGCAGTACTTC. It is translated as CASSSDALYEQYF.

The genes are TRBV19 and TRBJ1-2, with D possibly matching TRBD1 (5 bases). Per the germline V gene, CDR1 is LNHDA and CDR2 is SQIVND (reference sequence). Trimming left V 5 bases short and J 0 bases short, with 19 bases between. This CDR3 has 17 amino acids. The CDR3 here is CASSLRAGRGTNYGYTF. The CDR3 DNA reads as TGTGCCAGTAGTCTCAGGGCAGGGAGAGGAACTAACTATGGCTACACCTTC. The whole variable domain, filled in from reference TRBV19 and TRBJ1-2, reads DGGITQSPKYLFRKEGQNVTLSCEQNLNHDAMYWYRQDPGQGLRLIYYSQIVNDFQKGDIAEGYSVSREKKESFPLTVTSAQKNPTAFYLCASSLRAGRGTNYGYTFGSGTRLTVV.

The chain is built from TRBV10-3 and TRBJ2-2, with D maybe TRBD2 (5 bases). This CDR3 region has 13 residues. The germline V gene has CDR1 ENHRY and CDR2 SYGVKD. V was clipped by 10 bases and J by 7 bases, with 16 bases between them. CDR3 region: CASHWMAGGELFF. The CDR3 nucleotides read TGTGCCAGCCACTGGATGGCGGGCGGGGAGCTGTTTTTT.

This chain joins TRBV5-1 and TRBJ2-5, with D possibly matching TRBD1 (6 bases). Between the trimmed V and J ends, which lost 0 bases and 2 bases, there was a span of 17 bases. The CDR3 has 17 residues. Germline V gene lookup returns CDR1 SGHRS and CDR2 YFSETQ. The CDR3 bases are TGCGCCAGCAGCTTGGGGGGGACACTGACGGATCAAGAGACCCAGTACTTC. Protein: CASSLGGTLTDQETQYF.

The V and J genes are TRBV29-1 and TRBJ2-7; D is perhaps TRBD2 (5 bases). Trimming stripped 1 base from V and 6 bases from J, with 16 bases between. CDR1 is SQVTM, CDR2 ANQGSEA, per germline. The CDR3 runs to 14 residues. CDR3 sequence: CSVEAGVGGTEQYF. In DNA form, the CDR3 reads TGCAGCGTTGAAGCAGGAGTCGGAGGAACCGAGCAGTACTTC.

The chain has TRBV30 and TRBJ1-2; 12 bases agree with TRBD1. Germline CDR1 and CDR2: GTSNPN and SVGIG (reference sequence). The CDR3 length is 15 residues. With V trimmed by 1 base and J by 4 bases, 4 bases remained unmatched. Written as DNA, the CDR3 is TGTGCCTGGAGTGCGGGGACAGGGGGCCCCTATGGCTACACCTTC. This gives the protein CAWSAGTGGPYGYTF.

The J gene is TRBJ1-2, the V gene TRBV19, with 8 bases identical to TRBD1. Germline CDR1 reads LNHDA; CDR2 reads SQIVND (reference sequence). The CDR3 runs 13 residues. Trimming took 3 bases from V and 4 from J; bases not matched to a gene: 1. The CDR3 loop reads CASSMDRVYGYTF. The CDR3 nucleotides are TGTGCCAGTAGTATGGACAGGGTCTATGGCTACACCTTC.

CDR3 sequence (DNA): TGTGCCAGTAGTATTTCGACAGGGGGCTCTAATACGCAGTATTTT. Translating gives CASSISTGGSNTQYF. The chain is built from TRBV19 and TRBJ2-3, with 10 bases fitting TRBD1. The ends lost 3 bases at V and 7 bases at J; junction bases unmatched: 7. The germline CDR1 and CDR2 sequences are LNHDA and SQIVND (reference sequence). The CDR3 consists of 15 residues.

There are a few counts of this clone. This chain links TRBV6-8 with TRBJ2-3, with 7 nucleotides matching TRBD2. After removal of 5 bases from V and 6 bases from J, the junction contained 11 bases not matched to a gene. This CDR3 region has 15 residues. The germline gives CDR1 MNHGY, CDR2 SAAAGT. CDR3 amino acids: CASSISGAHPDTQYF. The CDR3 region has the DNA TGTGCCAGCAGTATCAGCGGGGCCCACCCGGATACGCAGTATTTT.

A single count supports this clone. The rearrangement links TRBV5-1 to TRBJ1-4; D perhaps matches TRBD1 (6 bases). CDR1 and CDR2 (germline): SGHRS, YFSETQ. With 6 bases removed from V and 1 base from J, the gap between germline ends came to 10 bases. The CDR3 extends over 14 amino acids. In DNA, the CDR3 is TGCGCCAGCAATAAAGGGGGAACTAATGAAAAACTGTTTTTT. Protein: CASNKGGTNEKLFF.

About this clone itself: There is an ambiguous or unread base here, so the residue it gives is written X. The chain has TRBV5-1 and TRBJ1-5, with TRBD1 matching over 10 bases. The CDR3 consists of 15 residues. The ends lost 3 bases at V and 4 bases at J; junction bases unmatched: 4. The germline CDR1 and CDR2 sequences are SGHRS and YFSETQ. In DNA form, the CDR3 reads TGCGCCAGCAGCTCCGGGACAGGGGAMAATCAGCCCCAGCATTTT. It yields the protein CASSSGTGXNQPQHF.

This chain uses TRBV11-3 with TRBJ1-4, with 7 bases that match TRBD1. Losses at the gene ends were 0 bases for V and 7 bases for J; bases not matched to a gene: 11. The CDR3 loop spans 17 amino acids. The germline V gene has CDR1 SGHNT and CDR2 YENEEA. The CDR3 DNA is TGTGCCAGCAGCTTAGATTACCGTAGGCAGGGGGGTGAAAAACTGTTTTTT. This translates into CASSLDYRRQGGEKLFF.

The chain employs TRBV11-3 and TRBJ1-4; no firm D call. The CDR3 sequence is 14 residues long. The V end was cut by 2 bases, the J end by 4 bases, with 8 bases between. Germline loops: CDR1 SGHNT, CDR2 YENEEA. The CDR3 protein is CASSLTTLNEKLFF. In DNA form, the CDR3 reads TGTGCCAGCAGCTTAACGACTCTTAATGAAAAACTGTTTTTT.

The J gene is TRBJ1-5, the V gene TRBV9, with D possibly being TRBD1 (5 bases). The CDR3 has 16 residues. Germline V gene lookup returns CDR1 SGDLS and CDR2 YYNGEE. Trimming removed 5 bases at V and 0 bases at J, with 15 bases between. The CDR3 reads CASSEGAVNSNQPQHF. The DNA of the CDR3 is TGTGCCAGCAGTGAAGGGGCAGTTAATAGCAATCAGCCCCAGCATTTT.

This clone has just a few counts. V usage is TRBV18 and J usage is TRBJ1-1; the D is unclear. V lost 6 bases and J 1 base, leaving 12 bases between the germline ends. Germline V gene lookup returns CDR1 KGHSH and CDR2 LQKENI. This CDR3 has 14 amino acids. The CDR3 is CASSPDGQNTEAFF. The CDR3 DNA reads TGTGCCAGCTCTCCAGATGGGCAGAACACTGAAGCTTTCTTT.

V and J are TRBV7-2 and TRBJ2-1; D is unclear. V lost 0 bases to trimming and J lost 4 bases, with 4 bases between them. This CDR3 spans 13 amino acids. CDR1 SGHTA and CDR2 FQGNSA come from the germline V gene. In nucleotides, the CDR3 is TGTGCCAGCAGCTTAGCGGTGTACAATGAGCAGTTCTTC. Translated, it gives CASSLAVYNEQFF.

The chain is built from TRBV18 and TRBJ2-5; 10 bases line up with TRBD1. The germline V gene encodes CDR1 KGHSH and CDR2 LQKENI. This CDR3 is built from 15 residues. V lost 5 bases, J lost 1 base, and 4 bases stayed unmatched. The CDR3 region is CASSTGTGAQETQYF. As DNA, the CDR3 is TGTGCCAGCTCAACCGGGACAGGGGCCCAAGAGACCCAGTACTTC.

This clone was seen a handful of times. The rearrangement links TRBV28 to TRBJ2-3; TRBD2 agrees at 7 bases. With V trimmed by 5 bases and J by 8 bases, 7 bases remained unmatched. The CDR3 is 13 amino acids. Germline CDR1 MDHEN, CDR2 SYDVKM. CDR3 coding DNA: TGTGCCAGCAGTACACTATCGGGGGGTACGCAGTATTTT. This translates into CASSTLSGGTQYF.

The genes are TRBV5-1 and TRBJ2-3; D is unclear. In germline, CDR1 is SGHRS, CDR2 YFSETQ. This CDR3 is 15 amino acids long. V was clipped by 4 bases and J by 0 bases, with 12 bases between them. As DNA, the CDR3 is TGCGCCAGCAGCCCCAACGGGTACAGCACAGATACGCAGTATTTT. Protein: CASSPNGYSTDTQYF.

This clone has only one observation. This chain joins TRBV30 and TRBJ1-2; D not resolved. Germline CDR1 is GTSNPN and CDR2 is SVGIG (reference sequence). V lost 1 base, J lost 8 bases, and 11 bases lay in between. The CDR3 contains 12 residues. Written as DNA, the CDR3 is TGTGCCTGGAGTGGGTGGGGTCACGGCTACACCTTC. Amino acids: CAWSGWGHGYTF. Using reference TRBV30 and TRBJ1-2 for the parts outside the CDR3, the full variable domain is SQTIHQWPATLVQPVGSPLSLECTVEGTSNPNLYWYRQAAGRGLQLLFYSVGIGQISSEVPQNLSASRPQDRQFILSSKKLLLSDSGFYLCAWSGWGHGYTFGSGTRLTVV.

The chain employs TRBV23-1 and TRBJ2-2; TRBD2 matches 14 bases. TRBV23-1 is reported as an ORF; its role is uncertain. This CDR3 contains 17 residues. The trim removed 6 bases at V and 4 bases at J, leaving 7 bases unmatched. The CDR3 here is CASSAEGLAGVTGELFF. The CDR3 region has the DNA TGCGCCAGCAGCGCAGAGGGACTAGCGGGAGTCACCGGGGAGCTGTTTTTT.

The rearrangement uses TRBV19 and TRBJ2-1, with unresolved D. With 5 bases removed from V and 6 bases from J, the gap between germline ends came to 8 bases. The CDR3 covers 12 residues. CDR1 is LNHDA, CDR2 SQIVND, per germline (reference sequence). CDR3 residues: CASSGVSNEQFF. The CDR3 DNA is TGTGCCAGTAGTGGAGTTTCCAATGAGCAGTTCTTC. Combining the CDR3 with reference TRBV19 and TRBJ2-1 gives the whole variable domain DGGITQSPKYLFRKEGQNVTLSCEQNLNHDAMYWYRQDPGQGLRLIYYSQIVNDFQKGDIAEGYSVSREKKESFPLTVTSAQKNPTAFYLCASSGVSNEQFFGPGTRLTVL.

This clone was seen a handful of times. The chain recombines TRBV6-8 with TRBJ1-1; D ambiguous. This CDR3 region has 12 residues. V shed 5 bases and J shed 1 base, with 5 bases lying between them. Germline-derived CDR1 and CDR2 are MNHGY and SAAAGT. The CDR3 coding sequence is TGTGCCAGCAGTCAAAGGAACACTGAAGCTTTCTTT. Its protein product is CASSQRNTEAFF.